A selection of T cell receptor beta chains follows, all from one sample in a study of shared clonotypes between healthy human individuals. Using immunoSEQ multiplex PCR, the repertoire was profiled, and TCRdb retains in-frame clones only, with some absent. The sample contains about 2.4 million clones, 90% to 95% of which appear only once. Sequenced sample: naive CD4+ T cells from PBMCs. These receptors came from a man between 18 and 35 years old in good health. Some clones in this sample may be carry-over from other donors' samples. Both conserved end residues are part of each CDR3. Fields, in order: J gene, V gene, CDR3 protein.

TRBJ2-3 | TRBV19 | CASSAGLAGSTDTQYF
TRBJ2-1 | TRBV5-6 | CASSFNFRDNEQFF
TRBJ1-1 | TRBV4-3 | CASSQDDRRNTEAFF
TRBJ1-3 | TRBV27 | CASSPRGAGNTIYF
TRBJ1-1 | TRBV7-3 | CASSLNSMNTEAFF
TRBJ2-1 | TRBV19 | CASSLTSGSPHNEQFF
TRBJ1-3 | TRBV9 | CASSVVDRVFSGNTIYF
TRBJ1-2 | TRBV4-1 | CASSPSRDSMYGYTF
TRBJ2-3 | TRBV7-2 | CASSRLAGPQYF
TRBJ2-1 | TRBV28 | CASSIGTGGYNEQFF
TRBJ2-3 | TRBV6-6 | CASSYQGTDTQYF
TRBJ2-2 | TRBV9 | CASSVVMGPVNTGELFF
TRBJ2-1 | TRBV7-3 | CASSQWAGQGITEQFF
TRBJ1-2 | TRBV6-5 | CASSYSSTNYGYTF
TRBJ2-7 | TRBV2 | CASSAQPPASSYEQYF
TRBJ1-3 | TRBV23-1 | CASSHGLKSSGNTIYF
TRBJ2-7 | TRBV4-3 | CASSQVGGVYEQYF
TRBJ2-3 | TRBV15 | CATSLQGADTQYF
TRBJ2-7 | TRBV7-6 | CASSLARYSSYEQYF
TRBJ1-1 | TRBV9 | CASSPRPGRVAFF
TRBJ2-2 | TRBV5-4 | CASSLSRGRTGELFF
TRBJ1-2 | TRBV28 | CASSLWGTANYGYTF
TRBJ2-1 | TRBV7-3 | CASSPIRGPYNEQFF
TRBJ2-2 | TRBV6-1 | CASRQGIPGELFF
TRBJ1-2 | TRBV28 | CASTEGLNYGYTF
TRBJ1-5 | TRBV28 | CASSPRTGSGNQPQHF
TRBJ1-5 | TRBV28 | CASSLVAGVGQPQHF
TRBJ2-7 | TRBV18 | CASSLASVGGYEQYF
TRBJ1-5 | TRBV10-3 | CAIGVQENQPQHF
TRBJ1-1 | TRBV5-1 | CASSWTGFTEAFF
TRBJ2-2 | TRBV5-4 | CASSFLGLAGEGSGELFF
TRBJ1-2 | TRBV28 | CASSAGANYGYTF
TRBJ2-5 | TRBV7-8 | CASMAGTKETQYF
TRBJ1-2 | TRBV5-4 | CASSQDSSHPYGYTF
TRBJ2-1 | TRBV6-1 | CASSEAPALIDPYNEQFF
TRBJ2-7 | TRBV25-1 | CASNRGNSYEQYF
TRBJ1-1 | TRBV10-3 | CAISAGTGGTDTEAFF
TRBJ2-7 | TRBV6-5 | CASSYSPSGGVYEQYF
TRBJ2-5 | TRBV29-1 | CSVPGTGKGEQYF
TRBJ2-7 | TRBV30 | CAWSVIGGYEQYF
TRBJ2-1 | TRBV11-3 | CASSPRAGGGNEQFF
TRBJ2-1 | TRBV5-1 | CASSLVPGSSYNEQFF
TRBJ2-3 | TRBV7-8 | CASSFATHGDTQYF
TRBJ1-5 | TRBV7-3 | CASSSGSNQPQHF
TRBJ2-3 | TRBV25-1 | CASSEYLGRASTDTQYF
TRBJ2-7 | TRBV7-2 | CASSLVLPGYEQYF
TRBJ2-7 | TRBV6-1 | CASRGSRAGTYEQYF
TRBJ1-4 | TRBV6-6 | CASRLGQGPKLFF
TRBJ2-3 | TRBV30 | CAWSVRRGNTQYF
TRBJ2-3 | TRBV6-1 | CASSEFRADTQYF
TRBJ1-4 | TRBV2 | CATRGGLTNEKLFF
TRBJ2-7 | TRBV21-1 | CASSRNYEQYF
TRBJ2-5 | TRBV11-2 | CASSPTGLARYF
TRBJ1-2 | TRBV5-4 | CASSLMQGKRYGYTF
TRBJ2-3 | TRBV7-2 | CASSLEFGRAYTDTQYF
TRBJ2-3 | TRBV14 | CASSQDPVAGRLGRTDTQYF
TRBJ2-1 | TRBV4-1 | CASSQEASAYNEQFF